This T cell receptor beta chain is from a study of blood T cell repertoires in COVID-19. Study information: PBMCs, B-cell-depleted T cells, or T cells were the source of the cDNA or gDNA that made up the material.

The authors' processing: The assay estimated nucleated cells by amplifying reference gene primers. Clones were sequenced by immunoSEQ multiplex PCR, and TCRdb holds only the in-frame ones, with some missing. The DNA was the basis for D and trimming; V, J and clone size are from that table. The data show roughly 64,000 clones, with roughly two thirds seen just once and around half held by the top ten. The CDR3 extends over 17 amino acids. CDR1 GTSNPN and CDR2 SVGIG come from the germline V gene (reference sequence). J was trimmed by 7 bases and V by 4 bases; bases with no gene match: 15. Researchers sorted participants into cohorts using their self-reported clinical history. Contact with a PCR-confirmed or clinician-diagnosed COVID-19 case occurred within 2 weeks of entry.

V usage is TRBV30 and J usage is TRBJ1-6; 8 nucleotides match TRBD1. Sequences were obtained from PBMCs or T cells enriched from blood (not recorded which). The receptor comes from a woman aged 60-75 years who had been exposed to COVID-19. This chain's CDR3 is CAWMPAGGRPRNSPLHF. The CDR3 DNA reads TGTGCCTGGATGCCGGCAGGGGGCAGGCCCCGGAATTCACCCCTCCACTTT.